A selection of T cell receptor beta chains follows, all from one sample in a study of blood T cell repertoires in COVID-19. Assay: immunoSEQ multiplex PCR; the TCRdb copy retains only in-frame clones and omits some. The repertoire includes approximately 210,000 clones, roughly 91% of them detected once, and about 7% sits in the top ten. The sample consisted of PBMCs or T cells enriched from blood (not recorded which). The source of these receptors is a man aged 25 to 40 in a cohort exposed to, infected with or recovered from COVID-19 (not recorded which). Both conserved end residues are part of each CDR3. D genes are given only for firm matches. The size of a clone is reported for some rows only, either as once, few or many, or as a class for expanded clones.

>TRBJ2-1|TRBV3-1/TRBV3-2|NA|NA
TGTGCCAGCAGCTCTGCGAGTGCGATCGTCTACAATGAGCAGTTCTTC
CASSSASAIVYNEQFF
>TRBJ2-1|TRBV2|NA|TRBD1
TGTGCCAGCAGCCGGGACAGGGGGTTCAATGAGCAGTTCTTC
CASSRDRGFNEQFF
>TRBJ2-2|TRBV7-7|NA|TRBD2
TGTGCTAGCAGCTTAGCGGGAGGCACCGGGGAGCTGTTTTTT
CASSLAGGTGELFF
>TRBJ2-1|TRBV28|NA|TRBD2
TGTGCCAGCAGTTTCGAGTCTAGCGGATACTACAATGAGCAGTTCTTC
CASSFESSGYYNEQFF
>TRBJ2-2|TRBV24-1|few|NA
TGTGCCACCAGTGATCGAGCGAGCATCGGGGGGCCCGGGGAGCTGTTTTTT
CATSDRASIGGPGELFF
>TRBJ1-1|TRBV5-5|NA|NA
TGTGCCAGCAGCTCCCCCGAGTTGGGCAGGAACACTGAAGCTTTCTTT
CASSSPELGRNTEAFF
>TRBJ2-2|TRBV11-2|few|NA
TGTGCCAGCAGCGCACTAGGCGCCGGGGAGCTGTTTTTT
CASSALGAGELFF
>TRBJ2-5|TRBV19|NA|NA
TGTGCCAGTGGGAGGGAGACCCAGTACTTC
CASGRETQYF
>TRBJ2-2|TRBV27|NA|NA
TGTGCCAGCAGTTTCCAGGGTTCGGAGCTGTTTTTT
CASSFQGSELFF
>TRBJ2-3|TRBV7-7|NA|NA
TGTGCTAGCAGCTTATCTCTGAAGGGAGTAGGGACAGATACGCAGTATTTT
CASSLSLKGVGTDTQYF
>TRBJ2-5|TRBV2|NA|TRBD2
TGTGCCAGAAGCTGGACTAGCGGTCAAGGGACCCAGTACTTC
CARSWTSGQGTQYF
>TRBJ1-5|TRBV10-2|NA|TRBD1
TGCGCCAGCAGCTCCACAGGGGCCAGGCAGCCCCAGCATTTT
CASSSTGARQPQHF
>TRBJ1-5|TRBV5-8|few|NA
TGTGCCAGCAGCTTGGCGGTGCGTAGCAATCAGCCCCAGCATTTT
CASSLAVRSNQPQHF
>TRBJ1-1|TRBV5-1|NA|NA
TGCGCCAGCAGCTTGGAGTTCGGTCCGGCGGACACTGAAGCTTTCTTT
CASSLEFGPADTEAFF
>TRBJ1-5|TRBV7-9|NA|TRBD1
TGTGCCAGCAGCTTAGGAGGGGGCGGCCCGGGACAGCCCCAGCATTTT
CASSLGGGGPGQPQHF
>TRBJ2-7|TRBV19|NA|TRBD1
TGTGCCAGTAGTTTGGGACAGGGGGAAACTACCTACGAGCAGTACTTC
CASSLGQGETTYEQYF
>TRBJ2-1|TRBV3-1/TRBV3-2|NA|TRBD2
TGTGCCAGCAGCCGACGACTAGCGGGAGAATTAGTTAATGAGCAGTTCTTC
CASSRRLAGELVNEQFF
>TRBJ2-3|TRBV5-1|NA|TRBD1
TGCGCCAGCAGCTCCCAGGGGGCGGTGAATACGCAGTATTTT
CASSSQGAVNTQYF
>TRBJ1-4|TRBV6-2/TRBV6-3|NA|TRBD1
TGTGCCAGCAGCGCCGGGACAGGGGTAGAAAAACTGTTTTTT
CASSAGTGVEKLFF
>TRBJ1-1|TRBV4-3|NA|NA
TGCGCCAGCAGCCAGAAGGGGGATTCGGTAGCTTTCTTT
CASSQKGDSVAFF
>TRBJ1-1|TRBV4-2|NA|NA
TGTGCCAGCAGCCAAGAATCCCCGGGGGTGGGGACTGAAGCTTTCTTT
CASSQESPGVGTEAFF
>TRBJ1-2|TRBV6-2/TRBV6-3|NA|NA
TGTGCCAGCAGTTTGGGGACCTCCAGGGGCTATGGCTACACCTTC
CASSLGTSRGYGYTF
>TRBJ1-6|TRBV7-6|NA|TRBD1
TGTGCCAGCAGCTCCGGACAGGGGGCGAGATCACCCCTCCACTTT
CASSSGQGARSPLHF
>TRBJ1-5|TRBV28|NA|NA
TGTGCCAGCAGGCGGAGCAATCAGCCCCAGCATTTT
CASRRSNQPQHF
>TRBJ1-2|TRBV2|NA|NA
TGTGCCAGCAGTGTCTCCAGGGAGGCTGGCTACACCTTC
CASSVSREAGYTF
>TRBJ1-6|TRBV9|NA|TRBD1
TGTGCCAGCAGCGTAGGGACAGGGGGCAATTCACCCCTCCACTTT
CASSVGTGGNSPLHF
>TRBJ2-1|TRBV9|NA|NA
TGTGCCAGCAGCGTAGGTCCGGCCTACAATGAGCAGTTCTTC
CASSVGPAYNEQFF
>TRBJ1-4|TRBV27|NA|TRBD1
TGTGCCAGCAGTCCACGGACAGGGGGTGAAAAACTGTTTTTT
CASSPRTGGEKLFF
>TRBJ1-3|TRBV5-1|NA|NA
TGCGCCAGCAGCTTGTCTCCCTCGAGCTCTGGAAACACCATATATTTT
CASSLSPSSSGNTIYF
>TRBJ2-2|TRBV4-1|NA|TRBD2
TGCGCCAGCGCCGGGACTAGCGTGTTGGAGGGGAACACCGGGGAGCTGTTTTTT
CASAGTSVLEGNTGELFF
>TRBJ2-6|TRBV28|NA|NA
TGTGCCAGCAGTTCATTGCAGGGCTCTGGGGCCAACGTCCTGACTTTC
CASSSLQGSGANVLTF
>TRBJ2-1|TRBV5-5|NA|NA
TGTGCCAGCAATCGGTACAATGAGCAGTTCTTC
CASNRYNEQFF
>TRBJ1-3|TRBV27|NA|NA
TGTGCCAGCAGTTCGGGGACAAGGAACACCATATATTTT
CASSSGTRNTIYF
>TRBJ2-2|TRBV19|NA|TRBD2
TGTGCCAGTCGTCAGGGACTAGCAAACACCGGGGAGCTGTTTTTT
CASRQGLANTGELFF
>TRBJ2-3|TRBV25-1|NA|TRBD2
TGTGCCAGCACCCCGACTAGCGGGAGGGTCGATACGCAGTATTTT
CASTPTSGRVDTQYF
>TRBJ1-5|TRBV6-5|NA|NA
TGTGCCAGCTTCAGGGGAAATCAGCCCCAGCATTTT
CASFRGNQPQHF
>TRBJ2-7|TRBV19|NA|TRBD1
TGTGCCAGTCGCGACCGGGACAGGGTACTAAGCGAGCAGTACTTC
CASRDRDRVLSEQYF
>TRBJ1-5|TRBV19|NA|NA
TGTGCCAGTAGTATGGTCCAGGGAAATCAGCCCCAGCATTTT
CASSMVQGNQPQHF
>TRBJ2-2|TRBV18|NA|TRBD1
TGTGCCAGCTCGTCAACAGGGGATATTCGCACCGGGGAGCTGTTTTTT
CASSSTGDIRTGELFF
>TRBJ1-1|TRBV19|NA|NA
TGTGCCAGTAGCCAGGTCACGAACACTGAAGCTTTCTTT
CASSQVTNTEAFF
>TRBJ1-2|TRBV25-1|NA|NA
TGTGCCAGCTCGGGAGGCTATGGCTACACCTTC
CASSGGYGYTF
>TRBJ2-1|TRBV4-2|NA|TRBD2
TGTGCCAGCAGCCAAGAGGAGTTTGGGGAGGGGAATGAGCAGTTCTTC
CASSQEEFGEGNEQFF
>TRBJ2-3|TRBV12-2|NA|NA
TGTGCAAGTCGCTTAGCCCATAGCGGGAGAGGGCCAGATACGCAGTATTTT
CASRLAHSGRGPDTQYF
>TRBJ2-1|TRBV11-3|few|NA
TGTGCCAGCAGCTTCAATTTTTTAACAGGGTTGACTGAGCAGTTCTTC
CASSFNFLTGLTEQFF
>TRBJ2-1|TRBV7-7|NA|TRBD1
TGTGCTAGCAGCTTAGGGACAGGGGGCGGCCATGAGCAGTTCTTC
CASSLGTGGGHEQFF
>TRBJ1-2|TRBV19|NA|NA
TGTGCCAGTAGTCCCCAAATCAGACAGGTTCGCGACTATGGCTACACCTTC
CASSPQIRQVRDYGYTF
>TRBJ1-2|TRBV5-1|NA|NA
TGCGCCAGCAGCTTCGGGGGAGTAGGGGTAGTAAGAGGCTACACCTTC
CASSFGGVGVVRGYTF
>TRBJ1-2|TRBV5-1|NA|TRBD1
TGCGCCAGCAGCTTGGGGACAGGGGCTTCTAACTATGGCTACACCTTC
CASSLGTGASNYGYTF
>TRBJ2-1|TRBV5-1|NA|NA
TGCGCCAGCAGCTTGATGGAATCGGACTGGGAGGAGCAGTTCTTC
CASSLMESDWEEQFF
>TRBJ1-2|TRBV4-3|once|NA
TGCGCCAGCAGCCCTGCTTCACAGCGGGGCTATGGCTACACCTTC
CASSPASQRGYGYTF
>TRBJ2-3|TRBV4-2|NA|NA
TGTGCCAGCAGCCTTCGCCCGCGGGAAGGGTCAGATACGCAGTATTTT
CASSLRPREGSDTQYF
>TRBJ2-1|TRBV9|NA|TRBD2
TGTGCCAGCAGCGTAGTAGAGGGGAGGGTCGGGGAGCAGTTCTTC
CASSVVEGRVGEQFF
>TRBJ2-7|TRBV6-5|NA|NA
TGTGCCAGCAGTTACTCGGTAACGGGGATGAGCGAGCAGTACTTC
CASSYSVTGMSEQYF
>TRBJ1-3|TRBV6-5|NA|NA
TGTGCCAGCAGGGAGACAGGTGCCTCTGGAAACACCATATATTTT
CASRETGASGNTIYF
>TRBJ1-1|TRBV6-1|NA|NA
TGTGCCAGCAGTGAGGGCGAGGAGGACACTGAAGCTTTCTTT
CASSEGEEDTEAFF